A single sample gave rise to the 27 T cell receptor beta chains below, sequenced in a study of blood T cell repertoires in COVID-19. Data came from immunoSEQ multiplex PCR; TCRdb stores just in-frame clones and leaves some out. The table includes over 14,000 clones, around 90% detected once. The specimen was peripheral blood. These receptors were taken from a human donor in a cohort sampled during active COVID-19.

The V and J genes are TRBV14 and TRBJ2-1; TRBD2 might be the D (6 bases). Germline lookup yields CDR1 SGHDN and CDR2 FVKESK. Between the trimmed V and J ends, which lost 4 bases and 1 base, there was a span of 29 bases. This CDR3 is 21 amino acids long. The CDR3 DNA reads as TGTGCCAGCAGCCCAGGGCCGTCCTATGCCGGAGGGAAAAGATCCTACAATGAGCAGTTCTTC. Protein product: CASSPGPSYAGGKRSYNEQFF.

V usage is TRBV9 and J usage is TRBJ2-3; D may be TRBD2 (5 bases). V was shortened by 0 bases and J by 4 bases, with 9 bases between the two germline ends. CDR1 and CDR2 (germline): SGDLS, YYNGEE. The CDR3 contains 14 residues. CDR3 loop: CASSVEISADTQYF. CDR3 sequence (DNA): TGTGCCAGCAGCGTAGAGATTAGCGCAGATACGCAGTATTTT.

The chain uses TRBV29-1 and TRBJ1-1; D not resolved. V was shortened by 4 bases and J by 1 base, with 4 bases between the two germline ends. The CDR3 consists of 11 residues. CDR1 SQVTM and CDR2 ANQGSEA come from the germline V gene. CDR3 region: CSVAQNTEAFF. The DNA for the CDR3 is TGCAGCGTTGCCCAGAACACTGAAGCTTTCTTT.

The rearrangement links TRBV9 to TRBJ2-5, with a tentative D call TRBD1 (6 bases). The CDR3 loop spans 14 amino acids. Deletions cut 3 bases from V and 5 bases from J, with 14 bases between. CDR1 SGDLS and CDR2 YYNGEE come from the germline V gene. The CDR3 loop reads CASSEGHMAETQYF. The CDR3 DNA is TGTGCCAGCAGCGAGGGACACATGGCGGAGACCCAGTACTTC. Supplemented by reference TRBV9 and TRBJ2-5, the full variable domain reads DSGVTQTPKHLITATGQRVTLRCSPRSGDLSVYWYQQSLDQGLQFLIQYYNGEERAKGNILERFSAQQFPDLHSELNLSSLELGDSALYFCASSEGHMAETQYFGPGTRLLVL.

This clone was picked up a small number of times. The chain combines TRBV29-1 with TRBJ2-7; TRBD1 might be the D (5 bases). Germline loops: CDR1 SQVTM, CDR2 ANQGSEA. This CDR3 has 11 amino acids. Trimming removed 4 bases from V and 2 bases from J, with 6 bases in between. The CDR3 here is CSVGQTYEQYF. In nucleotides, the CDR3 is TGCAGCGTTGGACAGACCTACGAGCAGTACTTC.

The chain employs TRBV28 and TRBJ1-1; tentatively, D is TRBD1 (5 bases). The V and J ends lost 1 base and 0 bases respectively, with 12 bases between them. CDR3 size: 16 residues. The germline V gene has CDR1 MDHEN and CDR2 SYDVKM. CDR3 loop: CASSLFGGSVNTEAFF. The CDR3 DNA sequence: TGTGCCAGCAGTTTATTCGGGGGGTCGGTGAACACTGAAGCTTTCTTT.

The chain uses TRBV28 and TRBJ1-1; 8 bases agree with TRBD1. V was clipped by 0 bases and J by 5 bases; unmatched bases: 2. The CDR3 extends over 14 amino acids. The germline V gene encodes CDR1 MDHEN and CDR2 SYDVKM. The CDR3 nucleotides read TGTGCCAGCAGTTTATGGACAGGGGATACTGAAGCTTTCTTT. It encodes CASSLWTGDTEAFF.

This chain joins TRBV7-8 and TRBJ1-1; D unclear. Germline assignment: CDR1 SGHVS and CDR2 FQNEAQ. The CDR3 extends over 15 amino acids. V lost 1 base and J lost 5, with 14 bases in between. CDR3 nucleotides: TGTGCCAGCAGCTTAGTGGAGGGTACCACGACTGAAGCTTTCTTT. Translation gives CASSLVEGTTTEAFF.

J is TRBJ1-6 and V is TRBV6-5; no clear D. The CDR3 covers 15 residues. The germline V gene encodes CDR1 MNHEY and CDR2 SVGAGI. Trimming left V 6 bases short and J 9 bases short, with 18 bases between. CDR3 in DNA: TGTGCCAGCAGATCACCTGGCCAAGAGGCTTCACCCCTCCACTTT. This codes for CASRSPGQEASPLHF.

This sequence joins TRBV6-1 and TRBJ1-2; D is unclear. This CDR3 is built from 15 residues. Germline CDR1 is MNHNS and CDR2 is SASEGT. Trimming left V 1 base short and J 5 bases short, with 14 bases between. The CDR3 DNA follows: TGTGCCAGCAGTGAAGAGGCAGGAACGTTTTATGGCTACACCTTC. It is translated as CASSEEAGTFYGYTF.

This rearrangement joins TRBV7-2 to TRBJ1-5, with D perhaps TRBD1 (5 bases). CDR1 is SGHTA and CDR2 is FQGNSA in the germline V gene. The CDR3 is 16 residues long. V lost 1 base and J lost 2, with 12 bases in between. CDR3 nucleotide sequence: TGTGCCAGCAGCTTAGATGAGACAGTTGGCAATCAGCCCCAGCATTTT. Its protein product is CASSLDETVGNQPQHF.

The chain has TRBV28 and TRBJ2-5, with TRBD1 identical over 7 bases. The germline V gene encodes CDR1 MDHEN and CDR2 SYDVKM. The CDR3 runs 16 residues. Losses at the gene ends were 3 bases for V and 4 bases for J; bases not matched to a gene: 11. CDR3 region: CASSLRQGVATETQYF. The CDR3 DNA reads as TGTGCCAGCAGTTTGAGGCAGGGGGTAGCGACAGAGACCCAGTACTTC.

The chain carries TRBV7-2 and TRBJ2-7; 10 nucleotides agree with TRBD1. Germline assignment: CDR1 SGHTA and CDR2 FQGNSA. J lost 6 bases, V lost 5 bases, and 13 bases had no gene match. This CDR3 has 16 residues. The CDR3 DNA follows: TGTGCCAGCAGCCCAAGGGGAGGGACAGGGGTCTCCGAGCAGTACTTC. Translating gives CASSPRGGTGVSEQYF. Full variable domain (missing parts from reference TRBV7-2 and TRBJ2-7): GAGVSQSPSNKVTEKGKDVELRCDPISGHTALYWYRQSLGQGLEFLIYFQGNSAPDKSGLPSDRFSAERTGGSVSTLTIQRTQQEDSAVYLCASSPRGGTGVSEQYFGPGTRLTVT.

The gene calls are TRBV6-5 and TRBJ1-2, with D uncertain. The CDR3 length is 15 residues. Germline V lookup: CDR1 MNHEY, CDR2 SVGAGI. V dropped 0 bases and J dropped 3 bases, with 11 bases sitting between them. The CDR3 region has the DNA TGTGCCAGCAGTTACTCGAGTCGGGGTTACTATGGCTACACCTTC. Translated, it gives CASSYSSRGYYGYTF.

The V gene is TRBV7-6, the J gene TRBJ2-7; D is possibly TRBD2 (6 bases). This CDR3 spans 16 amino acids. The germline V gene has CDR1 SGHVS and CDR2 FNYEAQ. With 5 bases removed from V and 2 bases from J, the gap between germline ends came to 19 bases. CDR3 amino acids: CASSGGPLTGAYEQYF. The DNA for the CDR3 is TGTGCCAGCAGCGGGGGACCCCTAACGGGGGCCTACGAGCAGTACTTC.

The CDR3 DNA is TGTGCCAGCAGGTATTTGGCGGATGTCACAGATACGCAGTATTTT. As protein: CASRYLADVTDTQYF. V is TRBV28 and J is TRBJ2-3; D remains unclear. CDR1 is MDHEN and CDR2 is SYDVKM in the germline V gene. This CDR3 is built from 15 residues. V was trimmed by 6 bases and J by 2 bases, leaving 15 bases between them. Full variable domain (remainder filled in from reference TRBV28 and TRBJ2-3): DVKVTQSSRYLVKRTGEKVFLECVQDMDHENMFWYRQDPGLGLRLIYFSYDVKMKEKGDIPEGYSVSREKKERFSLILESASTNQTSMYLCASRYLADVTDTQYFGPGTRLTVL.

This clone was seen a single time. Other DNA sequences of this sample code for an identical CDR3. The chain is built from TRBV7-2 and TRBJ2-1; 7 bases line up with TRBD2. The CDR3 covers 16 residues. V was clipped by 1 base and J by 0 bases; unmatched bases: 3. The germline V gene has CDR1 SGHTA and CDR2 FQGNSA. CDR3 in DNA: TGTGCCAGCAGCTTAGATGGCGGGAGCTCCTACAATGAGCAGTTCTTC. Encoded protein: CASSLDGGSSYNEQFF.

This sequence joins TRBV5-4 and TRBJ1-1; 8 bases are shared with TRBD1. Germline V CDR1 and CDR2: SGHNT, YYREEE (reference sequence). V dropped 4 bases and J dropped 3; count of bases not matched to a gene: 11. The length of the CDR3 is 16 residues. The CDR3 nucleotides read TGTGCCAGCAGCGAACCAGGACAGGGTAGGTACACTGAAGCTTTCTTT. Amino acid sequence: CASSEPGQGRYTEAFF.

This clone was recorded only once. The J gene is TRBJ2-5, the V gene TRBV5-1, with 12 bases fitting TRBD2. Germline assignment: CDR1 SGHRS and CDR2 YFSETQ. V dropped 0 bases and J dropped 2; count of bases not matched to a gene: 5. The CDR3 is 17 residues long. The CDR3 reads CASSLGTGLAGQETQYF. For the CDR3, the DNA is TGCGCCAGCAGCTTGGGTACTGGACTAGCGGGACAAGAGACCCAGTACTTC.

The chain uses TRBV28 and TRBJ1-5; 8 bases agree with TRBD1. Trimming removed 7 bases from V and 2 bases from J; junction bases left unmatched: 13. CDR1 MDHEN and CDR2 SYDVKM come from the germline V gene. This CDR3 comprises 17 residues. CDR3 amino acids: CASTAGGLFLGNQPQHF. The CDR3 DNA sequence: TGTGCCAGCACCGCAGGGGGCCTGTTTTTGGGCAATCAGCCCCAGCATTTT.

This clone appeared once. The CDR3 is CASSHGQGARSEQFF. CDR3 bases: TGTGCCAGCAGCCACGGACAGGGGGCGAGGAGTGAGCAGTTCTTC. The genes are TRBV7-8 and TRBJ2-1, with 11 nucleotides matching TRBD1. Germline loops: CDR1 SGHVS, CDR2 FQNEAQ. This CDR3 comprises 15 residues. V was pared by 5 bases and J by 9 bases, with 9 bases of the junction left unmatched.

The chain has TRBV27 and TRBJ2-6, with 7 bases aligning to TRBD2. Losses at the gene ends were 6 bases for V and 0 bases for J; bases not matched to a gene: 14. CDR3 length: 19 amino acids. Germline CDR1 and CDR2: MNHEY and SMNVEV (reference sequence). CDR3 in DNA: TGTGCCAGCAGCCCCTCGGGAGGACTAGTCTACTCTGGGGCCAACGTCCTGACTTTC. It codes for CASSPSGGLVYSGANVLTF.

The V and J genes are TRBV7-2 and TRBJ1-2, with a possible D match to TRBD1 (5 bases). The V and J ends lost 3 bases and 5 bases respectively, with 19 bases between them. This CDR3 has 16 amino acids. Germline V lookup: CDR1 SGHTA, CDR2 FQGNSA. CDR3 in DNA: TGTGCCAGCAGCTTGGTTAGTCGGACGGGACTTTATGGCTACACCTTC. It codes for CASSLVSRTGLYGYTF.

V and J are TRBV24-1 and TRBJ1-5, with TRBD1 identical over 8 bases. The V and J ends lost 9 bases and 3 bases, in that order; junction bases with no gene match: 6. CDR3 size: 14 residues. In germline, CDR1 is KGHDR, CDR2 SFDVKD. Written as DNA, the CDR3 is TGTGCCACCTCGACAGGGGATAACAATCAGCCCCAGCATTTT. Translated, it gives CATSTGDNNQPQHF.

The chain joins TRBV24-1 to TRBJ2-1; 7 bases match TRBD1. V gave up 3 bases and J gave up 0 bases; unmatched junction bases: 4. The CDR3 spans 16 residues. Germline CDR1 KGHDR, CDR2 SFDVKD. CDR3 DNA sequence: TGTGCCACCAGTGATACCGGGACAGCCTCCTACAATGAGCAGTTCTTC. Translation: CATSDTGTASYNEQFF.

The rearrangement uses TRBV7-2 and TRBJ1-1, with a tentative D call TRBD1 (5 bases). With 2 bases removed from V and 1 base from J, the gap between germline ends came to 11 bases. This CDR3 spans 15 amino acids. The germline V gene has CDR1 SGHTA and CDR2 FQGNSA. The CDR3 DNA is TGTGCCAGCAGCTTAATGGGGGGACGGAACACTGAAGCTTTCTTT. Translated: CASSLMGGRNTEAFF.

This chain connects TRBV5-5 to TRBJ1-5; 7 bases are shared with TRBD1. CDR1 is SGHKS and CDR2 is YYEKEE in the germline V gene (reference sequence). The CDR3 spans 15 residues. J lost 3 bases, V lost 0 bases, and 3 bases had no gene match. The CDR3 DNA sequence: TGTGCCAGCAGCTTGGGGGGGACAGCCAATCAGCCCCAGCATTTT. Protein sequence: CASSLGGTANQPQHF.